Given below is one T cell receptor (beta chain) in context. These data originate in a study of cytomegalovirus exposure and HLA in healthy donors. The PCR employed 60 Vbeta primers together with 13 Jbeta primers. The repertoire was sequenced with immunoSEQ multiplex PCR; TCRdb's copy has only in-frame clones and lacks some. The repertoire table contains 100,000 to 150,000 clones. Sequenced material: PBMCs. The clonotype was recovered from a man in his late teens or twenties in good health and CMV-seronegative.

CDR3 DNA sequence: TGCGCCAGCAGCTTGGACAGGGCGTTGATCGGCTACACCTTC. This sequence encodes CASSLDRALIGYTF. This rearrangement joins TRBV5-1 to TRBJ1-2, with D possibly matching TRBD1 (6 bases). In germline, CDR1 is SGHRS, CDR2 YFSETQ. Trimming removed 0 bases at V and 8 bases at J, with 14 bases between. This CDR3 has 14 residues.